The 23 T cell receptor beta chains reported below all come from one sample, sequenced in a study of T cell responses to AZD1222 COVID-19 vaccine. The repertoire was sequenced with immunoSEQ multiplex PCR; TCRdb's copy has only in-frame clones and lacks some. Of about 140,000 clones listed, roughly 90% are singletons. The input for sequencing was peripheral blood, taken on day 0 of AZD1222 vaccination. The receptors were gathered from an adult in good health.

This clone was counted a single time. The J gene is TRBJ2-1, the V gene TRBV6-2 or TRBV6-3; TRBD2 agrees at 8 bases. V lost 4 bases and J lost 7; bases outside the gene matches: 12. The CDR3 spans 16 residues. CDR1 is MNHEY, CDR2 SVGEGT, per germline. In nucleotides, the CDR3 is TGTGCCAGCAGTTGGGGTTTAGCGGGAATCCGGAATGAGCAGTTCTTC. Translating it yields CASSWGLAGIRNEQFF.

The count of this clone is one. This chain links TRBV9 with TRBJ1-4; 7 bases are shared with TRBD1. CDR3 length equals 14 residues. With V trimmed by 4 bases and J by 8 bases, 8 bases remained unmatched. Per the germline V gene, CDR1 is SGDLS and CDR2 is YYNGEE. CDR3 nucleotides: TGTGCCAGCAGCACCCGACAGGGACCCGAAAAACTGTTTTTT. Amino acid sequence: CASSTRQGPEKLFF.

The V call is TRBV11-3, the J call TRBJ2-1, with 8 bases that match TRBD2. The germline V gene has CDR1 SGHNT and CDR2 YENEEA. CDR3 size: 15 residues. The ends lost 4 bases at V and 6 bases at J; junction bases unmatched: 8. This CDR3 is CASSSKAGASNEQFF. DNA for the CDR3: TGTGCCAGCAGCTCTAAAGCGGGAGCCTCCAATGAGCAGTTCTTC.

The V call is TRBV25-1, the J call TRBJ2-7; D is tentatively TRBD1 or TRBD2 (5 bases each). The CDR3 sequence is 15 residues long. From germline, CDR1 is MGHDK and CDR2 SYGVNS. V dropped 7 bases and J dropped 3 bases, with 19 bases sitting between them. Here the CDR3 DNA reads TGTGCCAGCACCCCTATGGGGCAGGGAGACTACGAGCAGTACTTC. Its protein product is CASTPMGQGDYEQYF.

This chain connects TRBV15 to TRBJ1-5; weak D call: TRBD1 (6 bases). The CDR3 is 14 residues long. V lost 5 bases and J lost 1, with 9 bases in between. Germline assignment: CDR1 LNHNV and CDR2 YYDKDF (reference sequence). Here the CDR3 reads CATSRGGSNQPQHF. For the CDR3, the DNA is TGTGCCACCAGCCGAGGGGGGAGCAATCAGCCCCAGCATTTT.

This clone was counted between two and nine times. This chain uses TRBV7-2 with TRBJ2-2, with 8 bases lining up with TRBD1. Germline trimming cut 6 bases from V and 1 base from J; bases unmatched to any gene: 4. This CDR3 contains 15 residues. Looked up from germline, CDR1 is SGHTA and CDR2 is FQGNSA. The CDR3 region is CASRAGTGNTGELFF. For the CDR3, the DNA is TGTGCCAGCAGAGCCGGGACAGGGAACACCGGGGAGCTGTTTTTT. The full variable domain, rest sourced from reference TRBV7-2 and TRBJ2-2, is GAGVSQSPSNKVTEKGKDVELRCDPISGHTALYWYRQSLGQGLEFLIYFQGNSAPDKSGLPSDRFSAERTGGSVSTLTIQRTQQEDSAVYLCASRAGTGNTGELFFGEGSRLTVL.

This chain connects TRBV28 to TRBJ2-1, with 11 bases matching TRBD1. The V gene's germline CDR1 is MDHEN and CDR2 SYDVKM. The V segment lost 6 bases and the J segment 9 bases; nucleotides outside the gene matches: 10. This CDR3 is built from 15 residues. The chain's CDR3 is CASSPGTGGDSEQFF. CDR3 in DNA: TGTGCCAGCAGCCCCGGGACAGGGGGGGACAGTGAGCAGTTCTTC.

The J gene is TRBJ1-1, the V gene TRBV18; the D gene is possibly TRBD1 (6 bases). Germline V gene data show CDR1 as KGHSH and CDR2 as LQKENI. With 0 bases removed from V and 1 base from J, the gap between germline ends came to 6 bases. The CDR3 runs to 14 residues. CDR3 protein: CASSPPTGNTEAFF. Here the CDR3 DNA reads TGTGCCAGCTCACCACCGACAGGGAACACTGAAGCTTTCTTT.

The J gene is TRBJ2-7, the V gene TRBV11-2, with a weak D call TRBD2 (5 bases). The germline V gene has CDR1 SGHAT and CDR2 FQNNGV. V lost 5 bases, J lost 3 bases, and 14 bases lay in between. CDR3 length: 14 residues. Here the CDR3 DNA reads TGTGCCAGCAGCCCGTCGGGGAAAGTCTACGAGCAGTACTTC. Amino acids: CASSPSGKVYEQYF.

The chain uses TRBV7-8 and TRBJ2-7; perhaps TRBD2 as D (6 bases). Germline loops: CDR1 SGHVS, CDR2 FQNEAQ. V dropped 1 base and J dropped 3 bases, with 13 bases sitting between them. This CDR3 comprises 15 residues. In DNA form, the CDR3 reads TGTGCCAGCAGCTTAGTGGAGGGAGTATTCTACGAGCAGTACTTC. Translation gives CASSLVEGVFYEQYF.

The chain joins TRBV12-5 to TRBJ2-7, with D perhaps matching TRBD2 (5 bases). V lost 3 bases and J lost 0, with 12 bases in between. CDR1 is LGHNT, CDR2 FRNRAP, per germline. This CDR3 contains 15 residues. The CDR3 region has the DNA TGTGCTAGTGGTTTTGGCGGAGGAAGCTCCTACGAGCAGTACTTC. Amino acids: CASGFGGGSSYEQYF.

This chain connects TRBV19 to TRBJ1-5, with a possible D match to TRBD1 (5 bases). CDR1 is LNHDA and CDR2 is SQIVND in the germline V gene (reference sequence). The CDR3 covers 15 residues. Deletions cut 6 bases from V and 2 bases from J, with 14 bases between. Here the CDR3 reads CASRPGGGRNQPQHF. DNA of the CDR3: TGTGCCAGTAGGCCGGGGGGGGGACGCAATCAGCCCCAGCATTTT. The full variable domain, completed using reference TRBV19 and TRBJ1-5, is DGGITQSPKYLFRKEGQNVTLSCEQNLNHDAMYWYRQDPGQGLRLIYYSQIVNDFQKGDIAEGYSVSREKKESFPLTVTSAQKNPTAFYLCASRPGGGRNQPQHFGDGTRLSIL.

The chain carries TRBV19 and TRBJ2-2, with TRBD2 as a possible D gene (5 bases). The germline CDR1 and CDR2 sequences are LNHDA and SQIVND (reference sequence). Trimming pared 6 bases from V and 1 base from J, leaving 12 bases between. The CDR3 totals 15 residues. The CDR3 nucleotides read TGTGCCAGTAGACTCAGCGGAATGAACACCGGGGAGCTGTTTTTT. As protein: CASRLSGMNTGELFF.

V and J are TRBV12-5 and TRBJ2-5, with 9 positions matching TRBD2. V shed 0 bases and J 3 bases; nucleotides not matched to a gene: 2. This CDR3 has 15 amino acids. Germline V gives CDR1 LGHNT, CDR2 FRNRAP. CDR3 in DNA: TGTGCTAGTGGTTTGGTACGGACTAGCGAAGAGACCCAGTACTTC. The encoded protein is CASGLVRTSEETQYF.

Here the CDR3 reads CASSPGTGGHNEQFF. The CDR3 DNA follows: TGTGCCAGCAGCCCAGGGACAGGGGGCCACAATGAGCAGTTCTTC. The rearrangement joins TRBV11-3 to TRBJ2-1; TRBD1 agrees at 12 bases. This CDR3 has 15 residues. The V and J ends lost 5 bases and 5 bases, in that order; junction bases with no gene match: 4. Per germline, CDR1 SGHNT and CDR2 YENEEA.

The chain recombines TRBV15 with TRBJ1-5, with TRBD1 matching over 7 bases. Losses at the gene ends were 10 bases for V and 1 base for J; bases not matched to a gene: 13. The V gene's germline CDR1 is LNHNV and CDR2 YYDKDF (reference sequence). The CDR3 is 16 residues long. CDR3 DNA: TGTGCCATGGCGTCGTATGAGGGGGCGAGCAATCAGCCCCAGCATTTT. This translates into CAMASYEGASNQPQHF.

The rearrangement uses TRBV28 and TRBJ1-1; D may be TRBD1 (5 bases). Germline assignment: CDR1 MDHEN and CDR2 SYDVKM. This CDR3 region has 13 residues. Deletions cut 6 bases from V and 1 base from J, with 9 bases between. The CDR3 sequence is CASRLDRNTEAFF. Written as DNA, the CDR3 is TGTGCCAGCAGGCTTGACAGGAACACTGAAGCTTTCTTT. The complete variable domain, with remaining parts taken from reference TRBV28 and TRBJ1-1, reads DVKVTQSSRYLVKRTGEKVFLECVQDMDHENMFWYRQDPGLGLRLIYFSYDVKMKEKGDIPEGYSVSREKKERFSLILESASTNQTSMYLCASRLDRNTEAFFGQGTRLTVV.

The chain has TRBV3-1 (or the pseudogene TRBV3-2) and TRBJ2-1; a possible D gene is TRBD2 (6 bases). Trimming removed 1 base at V and 8 bases at J, with 24 bases between. The CDR3 consists of 18 residues. Germline V gene data show CDR1 as LGHDT and CDR2 as YNNKEL (reference sequence). The CDR3 is CASSQGVSSGFAWDEQFF. The CDR3 nucleotides read TGTGCCAGCAGCCAAGGGGTGAGTAGCGGTTTTGCGTGGGATGAGCAGTTCTTC.

This chain joins TRBV28 and TRBJ1-1, with D unclear. CDR1 and CDR2 (germline): MDHEN, SYDVKM. Trimming left V 8 bases short and J 0 bases short, with 4 bases between. This CDR3 is built from 11 residues. CDR3 region: CASRMNTEAFF. The CDR3 DNA reads as TGTGCCAGCCGGATGAACACTGAAGCTTTCTTT.

CDR3 region: CATSRAGTSGIGGNEQFF. The CDR3 bases are TGTGCCACCAGCAGAGCCGGGACTAGCGGGATAGGTGGGAATGAGCAGTTCTTC. This sequence joins TRBV15 and TRBJ2-1, with 13 positions matching TRBD2. This CDR3 has 18 amino acids. Germline lookup yields CDR1 LNHNV and CDR2 YYDKDF (reference sequence). V was clipped by 1 base and J by 7 bases; unmatched bases: 10.

The chain carries TRBV7-9 and TRBJ2-7; 9 bases are shared with TRBD1. Looked up from germline, CDR1 is SEHNR and CDR2 is FQNEAQ (reference sequence). There are 17 residues in the CDR3. J gave up 6 bases and V 4 bases, and 16 bases lay outside the gene matches. CDR3 DNA: TGTGCCAGCAGCTCCCCTCCTGCGGGGACAGGGTGGAGCGAGCAGTACTTC. This encodes CASSSPPAGTGWSEQYF.

The chain is built from TRBV5-1 and TRBJ2-3, with a possible D match to TRBD1 (6 bases). Germline-derived CDR1 and CDR2 are SGHRS and YFSETQ. V was pared by 4 bases and J by 0 bases, with 12 bases between. The CDR3 length is 15 residues. This chain's CDR3 is CASSPQGRSTDTQYF. The CDR3 coding sequence is TGCGCCAGCAGCCCGCAGGGGAGAAGCACAGATACGCAGTATTTT.

The rearrangement joins TRBV5-1 to TRBJ2-5; 10 bases match TRBD2. In germline, CDR1 is SGHRS, CDR2 YFSETQ. The CDR3 is 14 residues long. V shed 9 bases and J 2 bases; nucleotides not matched to a gene: 7. The CDR3 DNA sequence: TGCGCCACCGGCGTAGCGGGAGGACAAGAGACCCAGTACTTC. Translated: CATGVAGGQETQYF.